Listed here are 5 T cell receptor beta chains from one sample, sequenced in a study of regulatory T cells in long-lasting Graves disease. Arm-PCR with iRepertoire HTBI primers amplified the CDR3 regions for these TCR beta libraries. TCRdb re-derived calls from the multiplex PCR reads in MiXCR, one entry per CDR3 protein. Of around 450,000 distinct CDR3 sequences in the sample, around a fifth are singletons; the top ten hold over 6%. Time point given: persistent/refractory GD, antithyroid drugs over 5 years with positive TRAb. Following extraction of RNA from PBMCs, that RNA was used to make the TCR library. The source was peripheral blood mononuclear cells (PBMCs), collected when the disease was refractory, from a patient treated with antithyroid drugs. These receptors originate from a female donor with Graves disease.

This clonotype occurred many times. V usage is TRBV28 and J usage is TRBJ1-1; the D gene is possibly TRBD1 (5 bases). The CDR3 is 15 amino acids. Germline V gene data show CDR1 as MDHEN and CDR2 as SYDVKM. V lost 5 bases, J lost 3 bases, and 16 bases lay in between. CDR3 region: CASSQPRDGYTEAFF. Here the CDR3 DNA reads TGTGCCAGCAGTCAACCCCGGGACGGGTACACTGAAGCTTTCTTT.

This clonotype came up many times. The chain's CDR3 is CASSTAGDQPQHF. In nucleotides, the CDR3 is TGTGCCAGCAGTACGGCAGGGGACCAGCCCCAGCATTTT. The chain has TRBV28 and TRBJ1-5; a possible D gene is TRBD1 (6 bases). This CDR3 region has 13 residues. Germline V gene data show CDR1 as MDHEN and CDR2 as SYDVKM. The V end was cut by 5 bases, the J end by 7 bases, with 12 bases between.

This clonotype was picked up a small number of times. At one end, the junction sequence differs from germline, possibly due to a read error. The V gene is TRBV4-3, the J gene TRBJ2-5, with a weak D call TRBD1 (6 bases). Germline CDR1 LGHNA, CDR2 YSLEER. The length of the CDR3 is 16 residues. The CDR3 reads CASSQAQMGAGETQYF. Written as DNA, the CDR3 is TGTGCCAGCAGCCAAGCTCAAATGGGGGCGGGAGAGACCCAGTACTTC.

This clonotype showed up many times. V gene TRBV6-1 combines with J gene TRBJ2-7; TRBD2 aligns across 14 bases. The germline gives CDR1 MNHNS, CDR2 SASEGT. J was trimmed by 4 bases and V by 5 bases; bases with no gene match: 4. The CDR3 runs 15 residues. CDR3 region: CASSTGTSGRYEQYF. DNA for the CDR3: TGTGCCAGCAGTACCGGGACTAGCGGGAGATACGAGCAGTACTTC.

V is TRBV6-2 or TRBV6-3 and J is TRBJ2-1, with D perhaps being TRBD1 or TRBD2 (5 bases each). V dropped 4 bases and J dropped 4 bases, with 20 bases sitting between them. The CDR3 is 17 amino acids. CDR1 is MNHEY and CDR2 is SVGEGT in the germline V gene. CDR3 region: CASSFVPGTAQYNEQFF. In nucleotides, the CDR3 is TGTGCCAGCAGTTTCGTCCCCGGGACGGCTCAGTACAATGAGCAGTTCTTC.